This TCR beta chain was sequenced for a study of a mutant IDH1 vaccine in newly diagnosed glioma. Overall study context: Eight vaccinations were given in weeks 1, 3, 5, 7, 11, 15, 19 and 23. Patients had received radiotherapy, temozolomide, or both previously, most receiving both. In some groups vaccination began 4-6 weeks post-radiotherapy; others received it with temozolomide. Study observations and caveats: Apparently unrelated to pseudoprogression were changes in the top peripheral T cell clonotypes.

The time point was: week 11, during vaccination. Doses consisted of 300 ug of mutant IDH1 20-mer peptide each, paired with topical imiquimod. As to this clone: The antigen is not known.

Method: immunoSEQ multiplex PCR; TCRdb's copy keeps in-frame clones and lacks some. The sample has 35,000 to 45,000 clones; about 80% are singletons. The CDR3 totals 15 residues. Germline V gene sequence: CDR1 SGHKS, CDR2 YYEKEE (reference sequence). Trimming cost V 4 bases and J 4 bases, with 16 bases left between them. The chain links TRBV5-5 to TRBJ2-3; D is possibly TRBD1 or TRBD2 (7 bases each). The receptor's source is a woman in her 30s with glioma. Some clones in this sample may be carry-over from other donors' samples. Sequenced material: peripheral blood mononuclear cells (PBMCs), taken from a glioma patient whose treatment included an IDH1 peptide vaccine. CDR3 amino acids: CASSVEGGGPDTQYF. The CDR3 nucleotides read TGTGCCAGCAGCGTGGAGGGAGGGGGCCCAGATACGCAGTATTTT. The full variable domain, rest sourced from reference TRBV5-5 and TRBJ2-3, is DAGVTQSPTHLIKTRGQQVTLRCSPISGHKSVSWYQQVLGQGPQFIFQYYEKEERGRGNFPDRFSARQFPNYSSELNVNALLLGDSALYLCASSVEGGGPDTQYFGPGTRLTVL.